A single sample is the source of the 30 T cell receptor beta chains below, sequenced in a study of neurological immune-mediated disorders. TCRdb re-called the 5' RACE reads with MiXCR, one entry per CDR3 protein. Altogether about 36,000 distinct CDR3 sequences are present, 10% being singletons, with the ten largest covering under 8.5%. The sequenced sample consisted of PBMCs. The receptors were gathered from a woman aged 25 to 45 with HTLV-1-associated myelopathy (HAM/TSP).

The sample holds many counts of this clonotype. V is TRBV18 and J is TRBJ1-2, with TRBD1 matching 7 bases. In germline, CDR1 is KGHSH, CDR2 LQKENI. The CDR3 is 14 amino acids. V lost 2 bases, J lost 4 bases, and 4 bases stayed unmatched. The CDR3 spells CASSPSGQVYGYTF. As DNA, the CDR3 is TGTGCCAGCTCACCAAGCGGACAGGTCTATGGCTACACCTTC.

This clonotype was counted at least ten times. The chain recombines TRBV6-5 with TRBJ1-2; D ambiguous. V gave up 5 bases and J gave up 7 bases, with 14 bases separating them. The CDR3 totals 13 residues. CDR1 is MNHEY and CDR2 is SVGAGI in the germline V gene. CDR3 sequence reads: CASSPGDSRGYTF. The CDR3 region has the DNA TGTGCCAGCAGTCCGGGTGATTCCCGTGGCTACACCTTC.

The table lists this clonotype with many counts. The V gene is TRBV18, the J gene TRBJ2-7, with 7 bases identical to TRBD1. CDR3 length equals 18 residues. The germline CDR1 and CDR2 sequences are KGHSH and LQKENI. Trimming took 3 bases from V and 4 from J; bases not matched to a gene: 18. This chain's CDR3 is CASSPRDREIRYQYEQYF. In DNA, the CDR3 is TGTGCCAGCTCACCCCGGGACAGAGAAATCCGATACCAATACGAGCAGTACTTC.

This clonotype was counted at least ten times. This sequence joins TRBV20-1 and TRBJ1-2; 7 nucleotides align to TRBD1. This CDR3 spans 15 amino acids. Germline-derived CDR1 and CDR2 are DFQATT and SNEGSKA (reference sequence). The CDR3: CSPIFEGAVADGYTF. CDR3 DNA sequence: TGCAGCCCTATTTTTGAGGGGGCGGTCGCGGATGGCTACACCTTC.

This clonotype was detected many times. The chain employs TRBV5-1 and TRBJ2-7, with 7 bases fitting TRBD2. Germline V lookup: CDR1 SGHRS, CDR2 YFSETQ. The CDR3 has 15 amino acids. J was trimmed by 0 bases and V by 0 bases; bases with no gene match: 3. CDR3 DNA sequence: TGCGCCAGCAGCTTGGTCAGCGGGGCCTCCTACGAGCAGTACTTC. Residues: CASSLVSGASYEQYF.

This clonotype was observed many times. In DNA form, the CDR3 reads TGCGCCAGCAGCGAGACAGGGGCGAACACTGAAGCTTTCTTT. Encoded protein: CASSETGANTEAFF. This sequence joins TRBV5-1 and TRBJ1-1; 8 nucleotides line up with TRBD1. CDR1 SGHRS and CDR2 YFSETQ come from the germline V gene. With V trimmed by 4 bases and J by 1 base, 3 bases remained unmatched. The CDR3 is made up of 14 amino acids. Variable domain in full (rest from reference TRBV5-1 and TRBJ1-1): KAGVTQTPRYLIKTRGQQVTLSCSPISGHRSVSWYQQTPGQGLQFLFEYFSETQRNKGNFPGRFSGRQFSNSRSEMNVSTLELGDSALYLCASSETGANTEAFFGQGTRLTVV.

This clonotype has ten or more counts. CDR3 sequence reads: CASSLGQGARNEQYF. CDR3 sequence (DNA): TGTGCCAGCAGCTTAGGGCAGGGGGCGAGGAACGAGCAGTACTTC. The chain links TRBV7-8 to TRBJ2-7; 8 positions agree with TRBD1. V was pared by 1 base and J by 5 bases, with 7 bases of the junction left unmatched. This CDR3 region has 15 residues. Germline V gene lookup returns CDR1 SGHVS and CDR2 FQNEAQ.

This clonotype occurred many times. V is TRBV20-1 and J is TRBJ1-2; a weak D match, TRBD1 (6 bases). Trimming took 0 bases from V and 2 from J, leaving 7 bases between them. The germline gives CDR1 DFQATT, CDR2 SNEGSKA (reference sequence). The CDR3 totals 13 residues. In DNA, the CDR3 is TGCAGTGCTAGAGATAGGGGGAACTATGGCTACACCTTC. Translated, it gives CSARDRGNYGYTF.

This clonotype has at least ten counts. The chain is built from TRBV2 and TRBJ2-1, with D perhaps matching TRBD1 or TRBD2 (5 bases each). This CDR3 has 14 amino acids. V dropped 7 bases and J dropped 4 bases, with 14 bases sitting between them. The germline CDR1 and CDR2 sequences are SNHLY and FYNNEI. The CDR3 spells CASTPGTQYNEQFF. The CDR3 nucleotides read TGTGCCAGCACCCCCGGGACGCAATACAATGAGCAGTTCTTC.

This clonotype is medium-sized (0.01 to 0.1%). In nucleotides, the CDR3 is TGCGCCAGCAGCCCGGGACAGGGCAATCAGCCCCAGCATTTT. It translates to CASSPGQGNQPQHF. The chain links TRBV5-1 to TRBJ1-5; 8 bases are a match to TRBD1. Germline V gene sequence: CDR1 SGHRS, CDR2 YFSETQ. The V and J ends lost 4 bases and 2 bases, in that order; junction bases with no gene match: 2. This CDR3 is built from 14 residues. The full variable domain, rest sourced from reference TRBV5-1 and TRBJ1-5, is KAGVTQTPRYLIKTRGQQVTLSCSPISGHRSVSWYQQTPGQGLQFLFEYFSETQRNKGNFPGRFSGRQFSNSRSEMNVSTLELGDSALYLCASSPGQGNQPQHFGDGTRLSIL.

This clonotype was recorded many times. This chain links TRBV24-1 with TRBJ2-1, with TRBD2 matching 7 bases. This CDR3 spans 17 amino acids. Germline loops: CDR1 KGHDR, CDR2 SFDVKD. V lost 3 bases and J lost 10; bases outside the gene matches: 17. CDR3 bases: TGTGCCACCAGTGATGGGATCGCTAGCGGCATCCTGGGGGAGCAGTTCTTC. Its translation: CATSDGIASGILGEQFF.

In this sample, this clonotype turned up many times. V gene TRBV5-5 combines with J gene TRBJ1-5; D gene ambiguous. V was trimmed by 7 bases and J by 0 bases, leaving 20 bases between them. The CDR3 covers 17 residues. Germline V CDR1 and CDR2: SGHKS, YYEKEE (reference sequence). CDR3 protein: CASLDKTQSYSNQPQHF. The CDR3 DNA reads as TGTGCCAGCCTTGACAAAACCCAGAGCTATAGCAATCAGCCCCAGCATTTT.

This clonotype was counted at least ten times. The genes are TRBV7-6 and TRBJ2-3; 9 bases fit TRBD2. Germline CDR1 reads SGHVS; CDR2 reads FNYEAQ. After removal of 6 bases from V and 5 bases from J, the junction contained 15 bases not matched to a gene. CDR3 size: 17 residues. CDR3 bases: TGTGCCAGCAGTCCTAGGGGAGCGGGGGGCCTGCGAGATACGCAGTATTTT. Its translation: CASSPRGAGGLRDTQYF.

This clonotype was seen repeatedly, ten times or more. Here the CDR3 reads CSAIKAGSYNSPLHF. CDR3 DNA: TGCAGTGCTATAAAGGCCGGCTCCTATAATTCACCCCTCCACTTT. The rearrangement uses TRBV20-1 and TRBJ1-6; no firm D call. Looked up from germline, CDR1 is DFQATT and CDR2 is SNEGSKA (reference sequence). The CDR3 contains 15 residues. Trimming pared 4 bases from V and 0 bases from J, leaving 10 bases between.

This clonotype was detected ten times or more. The CDR3, as DNA: TGCAGTGCTAGAGACTTTAGCGGGGGGGCTATCACCGGGGAGCTGTTTTTT. This sequence encodes CSARDFSGGAITGELFF. The J gene is TRBJ2-2, the V gene TRBV20-1; 11 nucleotides match TRBD2. From germline, CDR1 is DFQATT and CDR2 SNEGSKA (reference sequence). J gave up 4 bases and V 0 bases, and 7 bases lay outside the gene matches. This CDR3 comprises 17 residues.

This clonotype was found a few times. This chain links TRBV6-5 with TRBJ2-1; D perhaps matches TRBD2 (7 bases). The V end lost 7 bases, the J end lost 7 bases, and 20 bases lay between the germline ends. The CDR3 runs 15 residues. CDR1 and CDR2 (germline): MNHEY, SVGAGI. The CDR3 coding sequence is TGTGCCAGCACCAAGGTTGGGGGGGCTGGGAATGAGCAGTTCTTC. This translates into CASTKVGGAGNEQFF.

This clonotype was found once. The rearrangement uses TRBV5-6 and TRBJ1-5, with 10 bases aligning to TRBD1. J gave up 3 bases and V 2 bases, and 5 bases lay outside the gene matches. The CDR3 length is 16 residues. Germline V gives CDR1 SGHDT, CDR2 YYEEEE. CDR3: CASSFAGQGNNQPQHF. The CDR3 DNA sequence: TGTGCCAGCAGCTTTGCGGGACAGGGGAACAATCAGCCCCAGCATTTT.

Within the sample, this clonotype is medium-sized. The CDR3 is CSARDPRGDFTDTQYF. For the CDR3, the DNA is TGCAGTGCTAGAGATCCCCGGGGGGACTTCACAGATACGCAGTATTTT. J is TRBJ2-3 and V is TRBV20-1; 7 bases are a match to TRBD2. Germline CDR1 and CDR2: DFQATT and SNEGSKA (reference sequence). Losses at the gene ends were 0 bases for V and 2 bases for J; bases not matched to a gene: 8. This CDR3 has 16 residues.

Many counts were recorded for this clonotype. The V call is TRBV3-1, the J call TRBJ2-6; D is perhaps TRBD2 (6 bases). The CDR3 contains 16 residues. The V end lost 1 base, the J end lost 4 bases, and 11 bases lay between the germline ends. Germline V gene sequence: CDR1 LGHDT, CDR2 YNNKEL (reference sequence). The CDR3 bases are TGTGCCAGCAGCCAAGTTCGGGGGAACGGGGCCAACGTCCTGACTTTC. Its translation: CASSQVRGNGANVLTF.

Many counts were recorded for this clonotype. The chain recombines TRBV7-2 with TRBJ1-1; TRBD1 agrees at 9 bases. The CDR3 loop spans 14 amino acids. The ends lost 5 bases at V and 6 bases at J; junction bases unmatched: 7. Germline V CDR1 and CDR2: SGHTA, FQGNSA. Here the CDR3 DNA reads TGTGCCAGCAGCCCACAGGGGGCGCTCCCTGAAGCTTTCTTT. Residues: CASSPQGALPEAFF.

This clonotype was seen many times. The V gene is TRBV3-1, the J gene TRBJ2-3, with D possibly matching TRBD2 (6 bases). The V gene lost 1 base and the J gene lost 1 base, with 15 bases spanning the gap. This CDR3 spans 17 amino acids. Germline V gives CDR1 LGHDT, CDR2 YNNKEL (reference sequence). CDR3: CASSQAGSGWGTDTQYF. Written as DNA, the CDR3 is TGTGCCAGCAGCCAAGCGGGGAGCGGGTGGGGCACAGATACGCAGTATTTT.

This clonotype was recorded at least ten times. V is TRBV20-1 and J is TRBJ2-3; 7 bases are a match to TRBD1. CDR1 and CDR2 from the germline V gene are DFQATT and SNEGSKA (reference sequence). The CDR3 spans 13 residues. Trimming cost V 7 bases and J 5 bases; bases outside gene matches: 9. The CDR3 loop reads CSVFSGGIDTQYF. CDR3 sequence (DNA): TGCAGTGTGTTTTCAGGGGGTATAGATACGCAGTATTTT.

In its sample, this clonotype was seen many times. The chain has TRBV29-1 and TRBJ1-2, with D possibly matching TRBD1 (6 bases). Trimming shortened V by 7 bases and J by 0 bases, and 9 bases separated the two germline ends. Germline V CDR1 and CDR2: SQVTM, ANQGSEA. The CDR3 has 12 residues. The chain's CDR3 is CSGTDANYGYTF. The CDR3 nucleotides are TGCAGCGGGACAGACGCTAACTATGGCTACACCTTC.

This clonotype was found many times. The chain combines TRBV6-1 with TRBJ1-5; D is unresolved. Trimming removed 0 bases from V and 1 base from J, with 4 bases in between. Germline assignment: CDR1 MNHNS and CDR2 SASEGT. The CDR3 runs to 14 residues. The CDR3 loop is CASSEAGSNQPQHF. As DNA, the CDR3 is TGTGCCAGCAGTGAAGCGGGAAGCAATCAGCCCCAGCATTTT.

This clonotype was observed many times. V and J are TRBV20-1 and TRBJ2-7, with 7 bases matching TRBD2. J lost 0 bases, V lost 6 bases, and 5 bases had no gene match. CDR3 length equals 13 residues. The germline V gene encodes CDR1 DFQATT and CDR2 SNEGSKA (reference sequence). The CDR3 DNA is TGCAGTGCCCGGGGAGGGTTCTCCTACGAGCAGTACTTC. It is translated as CSARGGFSYEQYF.

This clonotype was seen repeatedly, ten times or more. The rearrangement links TRBV6-6 to TRBJ1-2; D unclear. The CDR3 is 14 residues long. Germline V gene sequence: CDR1 MNHNY, CDR2 SVGAGI (reference sequence). V shed 2 bases and J shed 5 bases, with 12 bases lying between them. CDR3 bases: TGTGCCAGCAGTTACCCTCCCCGACAATATGGCTACACCTTC. This encodes CASSYPPRQYGYTF.

This clonotype was counted at least ten times. The rearrangement links TRBV5-1 to TRBJ1-4; D not certain. This CDR3 spans 15 amino acids. Germline V gene data show CDR1 as SGHRS and CDR2 as YFSETQ. V shed 5 bases and J shed 0 bases, with 11 bases lying between them. CDR3 nucleotides: TGCGCCAGCAGGAAGGACGTTGCAACTAATGAAAAACTGTTTTTT. Amino acids: CASRKDVATNEKLFF.

This clonotype appeared many times. The chain joins TRBV10-3 to TRBJ1-2, with 7 bases that match TRBD1. This CDR3 spans 14 amino acids. V lost 0 bases, J lost 7 bases, and 5 bases stayed unmatched. In germline, CDR1 is ENHRY, CDR2 SYGVKD. CDR3 bases: TGTGCCATCAGTGAGTCGCCGGGACAGCGTGGCTACACCTTC. The encoded protein is CAISESPGQRGYTF.

In its sample, this clonotype was seen many times. This rearrangement joins TRBV10-3 to TRBJ1-1; 9 nucleotides match TRBD1. V shed 6 bases, J shed 1 base, and the junction held 21 bases outside the gene matches. The germline V gene encodes CDR1 ENHRY and CDR2 SYGVKD. This CDR3 has 20 residues. CDR3 sequence: CAIRGTGQKPVDRTNTEAFF. DNA for the CDR3: TGTGCCATCAGGGGGACAGGGCAGAAACCAGTAGATAGAACGAACACTGAAGCTTTCTTT.

This clonotype occurred many times. The chain is built from TRBV24-1 and TRBJ1-3, with 9 positions matching TRBD1. The germline V gene has CDR1 KGHDR and CDR2 SFDVKD. CDR3 size: 17 residues. Losses at the gene ends were 4 bases for V and 1 base for J; bases not matched to a gene: 7. This CDR3 reads CATSELGQGHSGNTIYF. The CDR3 DNA is TGTGCCACCAGTGAACTGGGACAGGGCCATTCTGGAAACACCATATATTTT.